A single sample gave rise to the 16 T cell receptor beta chains below, sequenced in a study of T-cell memory formation after mild COVID-19. TCRdb re-analysed the 5' RACE reads in MiXCR, keeping a single row per CDR3 protein. The data hold more than 110,000 distinct CDR3 sequences, with approximately 25% observed a single time. The sample taken for sequencing was PBMCs or a T cell subset sorted from them (not recorded which). The source is an adult woman who had mild COVID-19 (a few samples of this study predate the infection). Cell type and time point are not known.

This clonotype was counted a few times. V gene TRBV4-1 combines with J gene TRBJ2-3; D gene uncertain. V shed 1 base and J shed 0 bases, with 8 bases lying between them. This CDR3 comprises 15 residues. The V gene's germline CDR1 is MGHRA and CDR2 YSYEKL. CDR3 sequence: CASSQASASTDTQYF. CDR3 DNA sequence: TGCGCCAGCAGCCAAGCCAGTGCCAGCACAGATACGCAGTATTTT.

The chain is built from TRBV12-3 or TRBV12-4 and TRBJ2-7; 12 bases line up with TRBD2. This CDR3 has 18 amino acids. With V trimmed by 7 bases and J by 2 bases, 15 bases remained unmatched. This CDR3 is CASIPLAGGPCVPYEQYF. The CDR3 bases are TGTGCCAGCATTCCGCTAGCGGGGGGGCCTTGTGTACCCTACGAGCAGTACTTC.

The CDR3 spells CATSREGLGWELNTEAFF. CDR3 sequence (DNA): TGTGCCACCAGCAGAGAAGGGTTAGGGTGGGAATTGAACACTGAAGCTTTCTTT. The V and J genes are TRBV15 and TRBJ1-1; unclear D gene. V was pared by 0 bases and J by 0 bases, with 17 bases between. This CDR3 has 18 amino acids. Looked up from germline, CDR1 is LNHNV and CDR2 is YYDKDF (reference sequence).

Only a few counts were recorded for this clonotype. This sequence joins TRBV10-3 and TRBJ1-5; D ambiguous. V lost 0 bases and J lost 4, with 4 bases in between. CDR3 length: 13 amino acids. Per germline, CDR1 ENHRY and CDR2 SYGVKD. The CDR3: CAISESQNQPQHF. The CDR3 DNA follows: TGTGCCATCAGTGAGTCCCAAAATCAGCCCCAGCATTTT.

The CDR3 DNA sequence: TGCAGCGATTGGGACAGGTGGAAGACTGAAGCTTTCTTT. This codes for CSDWDRWKTEAFF. The V and J genes are TRBV29-1 and TRBJ1-1; 8 nucleotides match TRBD1. With 7 bases clipped from V and 5 bases from J, the junction kept 9 bases outside the gene matches. This CDR3 comprises 13 residues. Germline values: CDR1 SQVTM, CDR2 ANQGSEA.

V gene TRBV12-3 or TRBV12-4 combines with J gene TRBJ1-3; 8 nucleotides line up with TRBD1. The CDR3 length is 15 residues. The V and J ends lost 6 bases and 11 bases, in that order; junction bases with no gene match: 15. The CDR3 loop reads CASSDRGQGFLAIYF. The CDR3 DNA follows: TGTGCCAGCAGCGACCGTGGACAGGGCTTTTTAGCCATATATTTT.

The chain carries TRBV12-3 or TRBV12-4 and TRBJ2-7; 8 nucleotides agree with TRBD1. Unmatched junction bases numbered 7, after V lost 6 bases and J lost 6 bases. There are 13 residues in the CDR3. The CDR3 DNA sequence: TGTGCCAGCAGCTTTACAGGGGGAAGCGAGCAGTACTTC. Encoded protein: CASSFTGGSEQYF.

V usage is TRBV15 and J usage is TRBJ2-2; no clear D. Germline loops: CDR1 LNHNV, CDR2 YYDKDF (reference sequence). This CDR3 is built from 13 residues. Trimming removed 0 bases from V and 8 bases from J, with 7 bases in between. CDR3 sequence: CATSRDLNGELFF. CDR3 in DNA: TGTGCCACCAGCAGAGATTTAAATGGGGAGCTGTTTTTT.

The CDR3 loop is CSVRPRGGRAEQYF. CDR3 bases: TGCAGCGTTCGCCCTAGGGGCGGGAGAGCCGAGCAGTACTTC. The V call is TRBV29-1, the J call TRBJ2-7, with 7 bases aligning to TRBD2. CDR3 length: 14 residues. The J segment lost 6 bases and the V segment lost 5 bases, leaving 13 bases of the junction unmatched. The V gene's germline CDR1 is SQVTM and CDR2 ANQGSEA.

The rearrangement uses TRBV7-3 and TRBJ2-3; D remains unclear. Trimming cost V 1 base and J 4 bases, with 9 bases left between them. Germline V gene sequence: CDR1 SGHTA, CDR2 FQGTGA. The CDR3 spans 14 residues. CDR3 protein: CASSLIDGPDTQYF. The CDR3 coding sequence is TGTGCCAGCAGCTTAATCGATGGCCCAGATACGCAGTATTTT.

This chain links TRBV5-6 with TRBJ2-7; D is ambiguous. Germline V gene lookup returns CDR1 SGHDT and CDR2 YYEEEE. This CDR3 is built from 12 residues. Trimming pared 1 base from V and 4 bases from J, leaving 6 bases between. CDR3 protein: CASSLNRYEQYF. CDR3 DNA: TGTGCCAGCAGCTTGAACCGATACGAGCAGTACTTC.

The chain uses TRBV15 and TRBJ2-3; D call uncertain. This CDR3 has 14 amino acids. The germline V and J ends were trimmed by 2 bases and 6 bases, with 12 bases remaining between them. Germline V gives CDR1 LNHNV, CDR2 YYDKDF (reference sequence). CDR3: CATSRTPSRDTQYF. The CDR3 DNA is TGTGCCACCAGCAGAACCCCGTCCAGGGATACGCAGTATTTT.

This chain links TRBV30 with TRBJ2-3, with 10 nucleotides matching TRBD1. The V gene's germline CDR1 is GTSNPN and CDR2 SVGIG (reference sequence). The CDR3 is made up of 12 amino acids. Losses at the gene ends were 5 bases for V and 6 bases for J; bases not matched to a gene: 2. The DNA for the CDR3 is TGTGCCTGGGGGACAGGGGACGATACGCAGTATTTT. It is translated as CAWGTGDDTQYF.

Here the CDR3 DNA reads TGTGCCAGCGCTGAGAAAACTAGCCCTCCAGATACGCAGTATTTT. Translating it yields CASAEKTSPPDTQYF. The rearrangement links TRBV6-1 to TRBJ2-3; D may be TRBD2 (6 bases). Germline lookup yields CDR1 MNHNS and CDR2 SASEGT. V dropped 8 bases and J dropped 4 bases, with 19 bases sitting between them. The CDR3 runs to 15 residues.

This clonotype was seen a few times. The rearrangement joins TRBV7-8 to TRBJ2-1, with a weak D call TRBD2 (5 bases). V lost 4 bases and J lost 2, with 21 bases in between. This CDR3 contains 18 residues. Germline CDR1 reads SGHVS; CDR2 reads FQNEAQ. The CDR3: CASSSPREETEAYNEQFF. The CDR3 DNA is TGTGCCAGCAGCTCTCCACGGGAAGAGACTGAAGCCTACAATGAGCAGTTCTTC.

This clonotype has just a few counts. This sequence joins TRBV28 and TRBJ2-1; TRBD2 agrees at 11 bases. V shed 2 bases and J 8 bases; nucleotides not matched to a gene: 5. This CDR3 has 15 amino acids. Looked up from germline, CDR1 is MDHEN and CDR2 is SYDVKM. The CDR3 nucleotides are TGTGCCAGCAGTTTAGTAGCGGGAGGGCAAGATGAGCAGTTCTTC. Protein product: CASSLVAGGQDEQFF.